A selection of T cell receptor beta chains follows, all from one sample in a study of cytomegalovirus exposure and HLA in healthy donors. Produced via immunoSEQ multiplex PCR; TCRdb's table is partial and in-frame only. The data contain about 63,000 clones, approximately 88% of them singletons. The sample comprised PBMCs. These receptors were collected from a woman between 18 and 30 years old in good health and CMV-seronegative. CDR3s include the opening cysteine and the closing phenylalanine or tryptophan. Each record gives: CDR3 length, V gene, clone size, D gene, J gene, CDR3 protein, CDR3 DNA. The D gene is left open where the match is weak. For some rows the clone size is stated as once, few or many, or as a class when expanded; others skip it.

>15|TRBV28|once|-|TRBJ1-4
CASSDRTVLNEKLFF
TGTGCCAGCAGCGATCGGACAGTCTTGAATGAAAAACTGTTTTTT
>15|TRBV4-1|once|-|TRBJ2-5
CASSHPTGNQETQYF
TGCGCCAGCAGCCATCCCACAGGGAACCAAGAGACCCAGTACTTC
>15|TRBV10-1|-|TRBD2|TRBJ2-7
CASSETSGGSYEQYF
TGCGCCAGCAGTGAAACTAGCGGAGGGTCCTACGAGCAGTACTTC
>16|TRBV14|-|TRBD1|TRBJ1-1
CASSQELDRLNTEAFF
TGTGCCAGCAGCCAAGAATTGGACAGGTTGAACACTGAAGCTTTCTTT
>15|TRBV13|-|-|TRBJ2-7
CASSLRDKDSYEQYF
TGTGCCAGCAGCCTCCGGGACAAGGACTCCTACGAGCAGTACTTC
>16|TRBV7-8|-|TRBD2|TRBJ2-7
CASSLAVGRAVVEQYF
TGTGCCAGCAGCTTAGCGGTCGGGAGGGCCGTAGTCGAGCAGTACTTC
>15|TRBV5-4|once|TRBD1|TRBJ2-1
CASRISGTAINEQFF
TGTGCCAGCAGGATCTCCGGGACAGCTATCAATGAGCAGTTCTTC
>12|TRBV6-5|-|-|TRBJ2-1
CASSDGTDEQFF
TGTGCCAGCAGTGACGGCACAGATGAGCAGTTCTTC
>12|TRBV30|-|-|TRBJ1-2
CAWKQGNYGYTF
TGTGCCTGGAAACAGGGAAACTATGGCTACACCTTC
>14|TRBV29-1|-|TRBD2|TRBJ2-7
CSVMEASGFYEQYF
TGCAGCGTGATGGAGGCTAGCGGGTTCTACGAGCAGTACTTC
>14|TRBV28|-|TRBD2|TRBJ2-7
CASSPLYGGYEQYF
TGTGCCAGCAGCCCCCTGTACGGGGGGTACGAGCAGTACTTC
>14|TRBV6-1|-|TRBD1|TRBJ1-2
CASIPTGVGYGYTF
TGTGCCAGCATTCCGACAGGGGTAGGCTATGGCTACACCTTC
>16|TRBV4-1|-|-|TRBJ2-7
CASSQDTVGRAYEQYF
TGCGCCAGCAGCCAAGATACGGTGGGGAGAGCCTACGAGCAGTACTTC
>15|TRBV5-1|-|-|TRBJ1-5
CASSLTGRGDQPQHF
TGCGCCAGCAGCTTGACGGGGAGGGGCGATCAGCCCCAGCATTTT
>18|TRBV7-9|-|-|TRBJ2-2
CASSRTYERATNTGELFF
TGTGCCAGCAGCCGCACTTACGAGCGGGCCACGAACACCGGGGAGCTGTTTTTT
>17|TRBV5-1|few|-|TRBJ2-7
CASSLSGRLSLGDEQYF
TGCGCCAGCAGCTTGTCCGGGCGACTATCCTTGGGCGACGAGCAGTACTTC
>12|TRBV6-1|-|TRBD1|TRBJ1-2
CASWGQVYGYTF
TGTGCCAGCTGGGGACAGGTTTATGGCTACACCTTC
>14|TRBV14|-|TRBD1|TRBJ2-5
CASSQAGQGVTQYF
TGTGCCAGCAGCCAAGCTGGACAGGGGGTTACCCAGTACTTC
>15|TRBV25-1|once|TRBD1|TRBJ2-1
CASSDPGQGRDEQFF
TGTGCCAGCAGTGACCCGGGACAGGGTAGGGATGAGCAGTTCTTC
>12|TRBV28|-|-|TRBJ1-5
CASSILNQPQHF
TGTGCCAGCAGTATCCTCAATCAGCCCCAGCATTTT
>12|TRBV6-6|-|TRBD1|TRBJ1-1
CASSDRATEAFF
TGTGCCAGCAGCGACAGGGCCACTGAAGCTTTCTTT
>16|TRBV27|-|-|TRBJ2-7
CASSPDSGTRSYEQYF
TGTGCCAGCAGTCCCGATTCCGGGACTCGCTCCTACGAGCAGTACTTC
>11|TRBV28|few|-|TRBJ2-7
CASSPGYEQYF
TGTGCCAGCAGTCCAGGCTACGAGCAGTACTTC
>14|TRBV2|once|-|TRBJ2-7
CASSPDSSSYEQYF
TGTGCCAGCAGTCCTGATTCGAGCTCCTACGAGCAGTACTTC
>14|TRBV9|-|TRBD2|TRBJ2-5
CASSPGGVRETQYF
TGTGCCAGCAGCCCGGGAGGAGTCCGAGAGACCCAGTACTTC
>15|TRBV5-5|-|-|TRBJ1-5
CASSTLLAENQPQHF
TGTGCCAGCAGCACCCTGCTAGCGGAGAATCAGCCCCAGCATTTT
>13|TRBV6-5|-|-|TRBJ1-2
CASSYGERYGYTF
TGTGCCAGCAGTTACGGAGAACGCTATGGCTACACCTTC
>15|TRBV28|once|-|TRBJ1-5
CASSLGAGLVQPQHF
TGTGCCAGCAGTTTAGGTGCGGGGTTGGTTCAGCCCCAGCATTTT
>16|TRBV10-3|-|TRBD2|TRBJ2-7
CAISEGSSGVPYEQYF
TGTGCCATCAGTGAGGGCAGCAGCGGGGTGCCCTACGAGCAGTACTTC
>13|TRBV19|-|-|TRBJ1-6
CASRGHQNSPLHF
TGTGCCAGTAGGGGACACCAGAATTCACCCCTCCACTTT
>17|TRBV9|-|TRBD2|TRBJ2-1
CASSVGTSGGAYNEQFF
TGTGCCAGCAGCGTAGGGACTAGCGGGGGGGCCTACAATGAGCAGTTCTTC
>15|TRBV2|few|-|TRBJ1-1
CASRPPRSGNTEAFF
TGTGCCAGCAGACCGCCTAGATCGGGGAACACTGAAGCTTTCTTT
>14|TRBV7-2|-|-|TRBJ2-7
CASSLAGDLYEQYF
TGTGCCAGCAGCTTAGCAGGGGATCTCTACGAGCAGTACTTC
>14|TRBV29-1|-|TRBD2|TRBJ2-1
CSVAGTSAYNEQFF
TGCAGCGTTGCTGGGACTAGCGCCTACAATGAGCAGTTCTTC
>15|TRBV5-1|-|TRBD1|TRBJ2-1
CASSLEGQGPSEQFF
TGCGCCAGCAGCTTGGAGGGACAGGGCCCGAGTGAGCAGTTCTTC
>17|TRBV27|-|-|TRBJ1-4
CASSATGRGATNEKLFF
TGTGCCAGCAGTGCTACAGGGAGAGGGGCAACTAATGAAAAACTGTTTTTT
>15|TRBV5-4|few|-|TRBJ2-1
CASSLGGVHYNEQFF
TGTGCCAGCAGCTTGGGAGGCGTACACTACAATGAGCAGTTCTTC
>15|TRBV7-9|once|TRBD1|TRBJ1-4
CASSLTGGAEEKLFF
TGTGCCAGCAGCCTCACAGGGGGCGCTGAGGAAAAACTGTTTTTT
>13|TRBV14|-|-|TRBJ1-5
CASSQARHQPQHF
TGTGCCAGCAGCCAGGCCCGTCATCAGCCCCAGCATTTT
>15|TRBV28|-|TRBD2|TRBJ2-5
CASRGGRGRQETQYF
TGTGCCAGCAGGGGAGGGCGGGGTAGGCAAGAGACCCAGTACTTC